A selection of T cell receptor beta chains follows, all from one sample in a study of graft-versus-host responses after intestinal transplantation. Measured with immunoSEQ multiplex PCR; TCRdb has only the in-frame clones, and not every one. The data show about 64,000 clones, roughly 90% seen once. Material: bone marrow, obtained roughly 110 weeks after intestinal transplantation. The receptor set was obtained from a human patient who received an intestinal transplant, so some T cells may come from the graft donor. CDR3s include the opening cysteine and the closing phenylalanine or tryptophan. The order of the fields is clone size, D gene, V gene, J gene, CDR3 protein, CDR3 DNA. D genes are given only for firm matches. Not every row has a clone size; where given, it reads once, few, many or a size class.

-	-	TRBV2	TRBJ2-3	CARDRGKQWDTQYF	TGTGCCAGGGACCGGGGAAAACAGTGGGATACGCAGTATTTT
-	-	TRBV18	TRBJ2-6	CASSPSREAGANVLTF	TGTGCCAGCTCACCCAGTCGGGAAGCTGGGGCCAACGTCCTGACTTTC
-	-	TRBV7-9	TRBJ2-1	CASSLGDNEQFF	TGTGCCAGCAGCTTAGGGGACAATGAGCAGTTCTTC
-	-	TRBV5-1	TRBJ2-1	CASSIRTGAGNEQFF	TGCGCCAGCAGCATTAGGACCGGAGCAGGGAATGAGCAGTTCTTC
-	-	TRBV5-1	TRBJ2-3	CASSPPNPTYTTDTQYF	TGCGCCAGCAGCCCCCCTAACCCGACGTATACTACAGATACGCAGTATTTT
-	TRBD1	TRBV27	TRBJ2-1	CASRDRVSSYNEQFF	TGTGCCAGCAGGGACAGGGTTAGCTCCTACAATGAGCAGTTCTTC
-	-	TRBV28	TRBJ1-2	CASSSGQIAYGYTF	TGTGCCAGCAGTTCGGGACAAATCGCCTATGGCTACACCTTC
-	TRBD2	TRBV28	TRBJ2-7	CASSSPRGGVYEQYF	TGTGCCAGCAGTTCCCCCCGGGGGGGGGTCTACGAGCAGTACTTC
-	TRBD2	TRBV27	TRBJ2-7	CASSLGLADNEQYF	TGTGCCAGCAGCCTGGGACTAGCGGATAACGAGCAGTACTTC
once	-	TRBV19	TRBJ2-2	CASSDDPYDDTGELFF	TGTGCCAGTAGTGATGACCCGTATGACGACACCGGGGAGCTGTTTTTT
-	TRBD1	TRBV29-1	TRBJ2-7	CSVGDRVYEQYF	TGCAGCGTTGGGGACAGGGTCTACGAGCAGTACTTC
-	TRBD2	TRBV18	TRBJ2-1	CASSPQGLSGRRNEQFF	TGTGCCAGCTCACCCCAAGGACTAAGCGGGAGGAGGAATGAGCAGTTCTTC
-	-	TRBV4-1	TRBJ2-3	CASSQASRTDTQYF	TGCGCCAGCAGCCAGGCATCCCGCACAGATACGCAGTATTTT
once	TRBD2	TRBV10-3	TRBJ2-2	CATRTRLADNTGELFF	TGTGCCACGCGCACTAGGCTAGCGGACAACACCGGGGAGCTGTTTTTT
-	-	TRBV29-1	TRBJ2-4	CSVAGVDGDIQYF	TGCAGCGTTGCAGGGGTCGACGGGGACATTCAGTACTTC
-	-	TRBV4-1	TRBJ2-7	CASSQGTDYEQYF	TGCGCCAGCAGCCAAGGGACGGACTACGAGCAGTACTTC
-	TRBD2	TRBV2	TRBJ2-2	CASTEAPPWGGTGELFF	TGTGCCAGCACCGAGGCCCCTCCTTGGGGGGGAACCGGGGAGCTGTTTTTT
-	-	TRBV7-9	TRBJ2-3	CASNRGGPTDTQYF	TGTGCCAGTAACCGGGGAGGACCCACAGATACGCAGTATTTT
-	TRBD2	TRBV29-1	TRBJ2-7	CSVTGGDYEQYF	TGCAGCGTCACCGGGGGGGACTACGAGCAGTACTTC
-	-	TRBV28	TRBJ2-1	CASSPPLGGGGNEQFF	TGTGCCAGCAGCCCCCCGTTGGGGGGAGGAGGGAATGAGCAGTTCTTC
medium-sized	-	TRBV7-9	TRBJ2-1	CASSRSRNEQFF	TGTGCCAGCAGCCGTAGCCGGAATGAGCAGTTCTTC
once	TRBD1	TRBV7-9	TRBJ2-4	CASSPRTGPIQYF	TGTGCCAGCAGCCCCCGGACAGGGCCCATTCAGTACTTC
-	TRBD2	TRBV4-2	TRBJ2-5	CASSQDQGLGGGPQETQYF	TGTGCCAGCAGCCAAGATCAGGGTTTAGGCGGGGGGCCCCAAGAGACCCAGTACTTC
-	-	TRBV19	TRBJ2-1	CASSIGVPPYNEQFF	TGTGCCAGTAGTATCGGAGTCCCCCCCTACAATGAGCAGTTCTTC
-	TRBD1	TRBV12-5	TRBJ1-3	CASGRGTGRYGNTIYF	TGTGCTAGTGGTAGGGGGACAGGGAGGTATGGAAACACCATATATTTT
-	-	TRBV4-1	TRBJ1-6	CASSPPGKGSNSPLHF	TGCGCCAGCAGCCCCCCTGGCAAAGGGTCCAATTCACCCCTCCACTTT
-	-	TRBV11-2	TRBJ1-1	CASSTDSGPTEAFF	TGTGCCAGCAGCACTGACAGCGGCCCCACTGAAGCTTTCTTT
-	-	TRBV18	TRBJ1-2	CASSEQGNYGYTF	TGTGCCAGCTCAGAGCAGGGTAACTATGGCTACACCTTC
-	-	TRBV29-1	TRBJ2-5	CSVEAQGIQETQYF	TGCAGCGTTGAGGCCCAGGGGATTCAAGAGACCCAGTACTTC
once	-	TRBV19	TRBJ1-1	CASSIEGLNTEAFF	TGTGCCAGTAGTATAGAAGGCCTGAACACTGAAGCTTTCTTT
-	-	TRBV27	TRBJ2-4	CASSFRVSKNIQYF	TGTGCCAGCAGTTTCAGGGTTTCCAAAAACATTCAGTACTTC
-	-	TRBV7-6	TRBJ1-1	CASSLGTNTEAFF	TGTGCCAGCAGCTTAGGGACGAACACTGAAGCTTTCTTT
-	TRBD2	TRBV19	TRBJ2-2	CASSIGNSGSAGELFF	TGTGCCAGTAGTATAGGTAATAGCGGGAGCGCCGGGGAGCTGTTTTTT
-	TRBD1	TRBV7-9	TRBJ1-5	CASSSQGAGQPQHF	TGTGCCAGCAGCTCTCAGGGGGCTGGGCAGCCCCAGCATTTT
-	-	TRBV11-3	TRBJ1-2	CASSSVGGAGGYTF	TGTGCCAGCAGCTCGGTGGGAGGGGCGGGTGGCTACACCTTC
-	TRBD1	TRBV19	TRBJ2-1	CASSVGTGYYNEQFF	TGTGCCAGTAGTGTGGGGACAGGCTATTACAATGAGCAGTTCTTC
once	-	TRBV6-1	TRBJ1-2	CASSEAGSGYTF	TGTGCCAGCAGTGAAGCAGGGTCCGGCTACACCTTC
-	-	TRBV15	TRBJ2-5	CATSRTGVGETQYF	TGTGCCACCAGCAGGACGGGGGTCGGGGAGACCCAGTACTTC
-	TRBD1	TRBV5-1	TRBJ2-3	CASSSGRRDRVGGTDTQYF	TGCGCCAGCAGCTCAGGACGCCGGGACAGGGTTGGGGGCACAGATACGCAGTATTTT
-	TRBD2	TRBV27	TRBJ2-3	CASSFSSGGTDTQYF	TGTGCCAGCAGTTTCTCTAGCGGGGGGACAGATACGCAGTATTTT
-	-	TRBV14	TRBJ2-7	CASGYLYEQYF	TGTGCCAGCGGGTACCTCTACGAGCAGTACTTC
-	-	TRBV5-6	TRBJ2-5	CASSSRGATTPLQETQYF	TGTGCCAGCAGCTCTAGGGGAGCAACAACCCCCCTCCAAGAGACCCAGTACTTC
-	TRBD2	TRBV6-6	TRBJ2-3	CASSPRTSGVTDTQYF	TGTGCCAGCAGCCCGAGGACTAGCGGGGTGACAGATACGCAGTATTTT
once	TRBD2	TRBV5-1	TRBJ2-1	CASSPGTSADNEQFF	TGCGCCAGCAGCCCTGGGACTAGCGCTGACAATGAGCAGTTCTTC
-	-	TRBV4-1	TRBJ2-7	CASSQDVSRVHEQYF	TGCGCCAGCAGCCAAGACGTAAGCAGGGTCCACGAGCAGTACTTC
-	-	TRBV13	TRBJ2-1	CASSLDGNEQFF	TGTGCCAGCAGCTTAGATGGGAATGAGCAGTTCTTC
-	-	TRBV2	TRBJ2-3	CASQRNTDTQYF	TGTGCCAGCCAGAGAAACACAGATACGCAGTATTTT
-	-	TRBV6-1	TRBJ2-3	CASSDRWGISMTDTQYF	TGTGCCAGCAGTGACCGTTGGGGGATTTCGATGACAGATACGCAGTATTTT
-	-	TRBV19	TRBJ1-5	CASSIEGGYSNQPQHF	TGTGCCAGTAGTATAGAGGGGGGTTATAGCAATCAGCCCCAGCATTTT
-	-	TRBV2	TRBJ2-4	CASSPKGSPTGPSQNIQYF	TGTGCCAGCAGTCCCAAAGGGAGCCCGACAGGCCCCTCCCAAAACATTCAGTACTTC
-	-	TRBV5-1	TRBJ1-2	CASCLNRLTNYGYTF	TGCGCCAGCTGCCTAAATCGGCTCACTAACTATGGCTACACCTTC
-	TRBD2	TRBV28	TRBJ2-7	CASSLRGLADEQYF	TGTGCCAGCAGTTTACGGGGACTAGCGGACGAGCAGTACTTC
-	-	TRBV28	TRBJ2-4	CASSGLAKNIQYF	TGTGCCAGCAGTGGTTTAGCCAAAAACATTCAGTACTTC